This record concerns one T cell receptor beta chain sequence. What it binds is not known. The data were taken from a study of T cell responses to AZD1222 COVID-19 vaccine. General study results and limits: After the peak T cell response, and only then, were repertoires sampled. Within unmutated variant regions lay the reported targets of nearly half of spike-specific TCRs. Seropositive at baseline were only a handful of AZD1222 recipients. Two AZD1222 administrations were followed by greater Spike-specific TCR breadth and depth.

Repertoires were generated with immunoSEQ multiplex PCR, while TCRdb's copy carries only in-frame clones and drops some. The sample lists 150,000 to 200,000 clones, under 95% occurring once. Trimming cost V 4 bases and J 7 bases; bases outside gene matches: 9. The CDR3 sequence is 15 residues long. CDR1 and CDR2 (germline): LNHDA, SQIVND (reference sequence). The sequence came from an adult who received the AZD1222 COVID-19 vaccine. Sequenced here: peripheral blood, sampled 28 days after the second AZD1222 dose. The rearrangement links TRBV19 to TRBJ1-4; TRBD1 agrees at 7 bases. CDR3 residues: CASSNTGARTEKLFF. In DNA form, the CDR3 reads TGTGCCAGTAGTAATACAGGGGCCCGCACTGAAAAACTGTTTTTT.